The sequence of this T cell receptor (beta chain) was determined in a study of read filtering for tumor transcriptome and immune sequencing. In the study overall: R-ISS stage counts were under ten for I, roughly 15 for II, 7 for III. DNase treatment preceded whole-transcriptome library preparation. Per sample, TCR-region reads ranged about 4.05 to 11 million by IR-seq, 85 to 1273 by RNA-seq.

Germline CDR1 and CDR2: DFQATT and SNEGSKA (reference sequence). The CDR3 has 16 amino acids. The germline V and J ends were trimmed by 0 bases and 0 bases, with 14 bases remaining between them. Comment on this clonotype: A much larger clonotype is one base distant, so this may be a read error. Here the CDR3 omits its conserved ending phenylalanine or tryptophan, so a read error is the likely source.

The library was built from roughly 400 ng RNA with molecular barcoded adaptors for alpha/delta and beta/gamma chains. TCRdb reprocessed the reads with MiXCR, giving one entry per CDR3 protein. The sample contains 50,000 to 65,000 distinct CDR3 sequences, under 20% of which appear only once. Every patient had bone marrow sampled while the disease was active. The source of this sequence is a donor at least 40 years old with multiple myeloma. The material sequenced was a population of CD138-negative cells sorted from bone marrow. V usage is TRBV20-1 and J usage is TRBJ2-5, with D uncertain. The CDR3 reads CSAREIELRNQETQYL. In DNA, the CDR3 is TGCAGTGCTAGAGAGATTGAGCTACGGAACCAAGAGACCCAGTACTTG.